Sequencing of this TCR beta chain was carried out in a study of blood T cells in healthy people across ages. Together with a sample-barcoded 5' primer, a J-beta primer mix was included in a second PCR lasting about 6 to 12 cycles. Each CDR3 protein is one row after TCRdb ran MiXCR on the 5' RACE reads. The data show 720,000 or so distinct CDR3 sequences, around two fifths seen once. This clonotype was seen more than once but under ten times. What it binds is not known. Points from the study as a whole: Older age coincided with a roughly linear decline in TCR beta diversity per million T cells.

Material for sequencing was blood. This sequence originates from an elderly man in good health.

The CDR3 here is CASSSTSGRAVNEQYF. CDR3 sequence (DNA): TGTGCCAGCAGTTCGACTAGCGGGAGGGCCGTAAACGAGCAGTACTTC. This chain uses TRBV7-2 with TRBJ2-7; TRBD2 agrees at 14 bases. V dropped 6 bases and J dropped 5; count of bases not matched to a gene: 9. The germline V gene encodes CDR1 SGHTA and CDR2 FQGNSA. The CDR3 contains 16 residues. The whole variable domain, remainder taken from reference TRBV7-2 and TRBJ2-7, is GAGVSQSPSNKVTEKGKDVELRCDPISGHTALYWYRQSLGQGLEFLIYFQGNSAPDKSGLPSDRFSAERTGGSVSTLTIQRTQQEDSAVYLCASSSTSGRAVNEQYFGPGTRLTVT.